The clone carrying this T cell receptor beta chain has a single count. Its antigen is unidentified. How the authors handled the data: Filtering was not the same, since immunoSEQ gave junction-only sequences without quality scores. Sequencing used immunoSEQ multiplex PCR; TCRdb keeps in-frame clones, though not all of them. V, J and clone size derive from that table, while D and trimming were established from the DNA sequence. Of 2 million to 2.5 million clones detected, roughly 95% appear once; the ten largest clones hold 0.13%. This entry belongs to a study of shared clonotypes between healthy human individuals. Study results and limitations: Depth of sequencing was expected to influence donor clonotype sharing.

CDR3 length equals 16 residues. Germline V gene data show CDR1 as SNHLY and CDR2 as FYNNEI. With 7 bases clipped from V and 5 bases from J, the junction kept 5 bases outside the gene matches. The sequence came from a young man in good health. Sequenced sample: naive CD4+ T cells sorted from blood. Subset specified: CD45RA+ positively selected. The chain uses TRBV2 and TRBJ2-2; 15 bases match TRBD2. The CDR3 reads CASNAGLAGGTGELFF. The CDR3 nucleotides are TGTGCCAGCAATGCCGGACTAGCGGGGGGGACCGGGGAGCTGTTTTTT.